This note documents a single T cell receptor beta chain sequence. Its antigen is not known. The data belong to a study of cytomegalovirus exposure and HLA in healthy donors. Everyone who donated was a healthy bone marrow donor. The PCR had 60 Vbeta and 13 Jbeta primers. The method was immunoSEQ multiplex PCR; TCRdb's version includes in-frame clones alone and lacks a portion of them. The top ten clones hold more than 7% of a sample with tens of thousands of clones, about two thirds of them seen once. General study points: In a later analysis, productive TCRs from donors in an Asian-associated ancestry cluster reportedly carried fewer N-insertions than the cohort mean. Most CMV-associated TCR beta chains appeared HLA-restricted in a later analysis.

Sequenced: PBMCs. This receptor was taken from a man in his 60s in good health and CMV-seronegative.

The CDR3 protein is CASSLTGKNEKLFF. The CDR3 DNA reads TGTGCCAGCAGCTTGACAGGGAAGAATGAAAAACTGTTTTTT. V is TRBV7-9 and J is TRBJ1-4; 7 bases fit TRBD1. The trim removed 3 bases at V and 5 bases at J, leaving 3 bases unmatched. The germline gives CDR1 SEHNR, CDR2 FQNEAQ (reference sequence). The length of the CDR3 is 14 residues.